A selection of T cell receptor beta chains follows, all from one sample in a study of T cell changes during pregnancy in multiple sclerosis. The method was immunoSEQ multiplex PCR; TCRdb's version includes in-frame clones alone and lacks a portion of them. The repertoire holds approximately 47,000 clones, with roughly 90% as singletons. Sequencing was performed on peripheral blood, taken in the first trimester of pregnancy. Receptors originate from a female donor with multiple sclerosis, enrolled in a pregnancy study. Each CDR3 is given with its conserved first and last residue. The D gene is left open where the match is weak. Not every row has a clone size; where given, it reads once, few, many or a size class.

D gene	J gene	V gene	clone size	CDR3 protein	CDR3 DNA
TRBD2	TRBJ2-5	TRBV7-6	once	CASSLAGGQETQYF	TGTGCCAGCAGCCTAGCGGGGGGGCAAGAGACCCAGTACTTC
.	TRBJ1-4	TRBV2	.	CASSGLGLEKLFF	TGTGCCAGCTCAGGTCTCGGCCTGGAAAAACTGTTTTTT
TRBD1	TRBJ1-2	TRBV10-3	.	CAISESQGADGYTF	TGTGCCATCAGTGAGTCACAGGGGGCTGATGGCTACACCTTC
.	TRBJ1-5	TRBV10-2	.	CASSEDRYSNQPQHF	TGCGCCAGCAGTGAGGACAGGTATAGCAATCAGCCCCAGCATTTT
.	TRBJ2-5	TRBV6-1	once	CASKDSRGAQETQYF	TGTGCCAGCAAGGACAGCCGGGGGGCCCAAGAGACCCAGTACTTC
.	TRBJ2-7	TRBV5-1	once	CASSHTQGAYEQYF	TGCGCCAGCAGCCATACACAGGGAGCCTACGAGCAGTACTTC
.	TRBJ1-4	TRBV11-2	.	CASSLVGSELFF	TGTGCCAGCAGCTTAGTCGGGTCAGAGCTGTTTTTT
.	TRBJ2-6	TRBV6-1	.	CASSEDSSGANVLTF	TGTGCCAGCAGTGAAGACAGCTCTGGGGCCAACGTCCTGACTTTC
.	TRBJ1-1	TRBV7-2	.	CASSFPGTEAFF	TGTGCCAGCAGCTTCCCCGGCACTGAAGCTTTCTTT
.	TRBJ2-6	TRBV6-1	.	CASTQGGSGANVLTF	TGTGCCAGCACCCAAGGGGGCTCTGGGGCCAACGTCCTGACTTTC
TRBD2	TRBJ2-1	TRBV2	.	CASVPGLAGGDYNEQFF	TGTGCCAGCGTCCCCGGACTAGCGGGGGGGGACTACAATGAGCAGTTCTTC
.	TRBJ1-2	TRBV18	once	CASSATGRGGYTF	TGTGCCAGCTCAGCGACAGGACGAGGTGGCTACACCTTC
TRBD1	TRBJ1-4	TRBV25-1	.	CASSDHRGLGEKLFF	TGTGCCAGCAGTGACCACAGGGGGCTGGGTGAAAAACTGTTTTTT
TRBD2	TRBJ2-3	TRBV7-3	.	CASGAGGVSDTQYF	TGTGCCAGCGGGGCCGGGGGGGTCTCAGATACGCAGTATTTT
.	TRBJ2-5	TRBV27	.	CASKGGQETQYF	TGTGCCAGCAAGGGGGGGCAGGAGACCCAGTACTTC
TRBD2	TRBJ2-3	TRBV10-2	.	CASQASGGDTQYF	TGCGCCAGCCAGGCTAGCGGGGGCGATACGCAGTATTTT
TRBD1	TRBJ1-1	TRBV5-1	.	CASSPRDRGTEAFF	TGCGCCAGCAGCCCCCGGGACAGGGGAACTGAAGCTTTCTTT